The rows below give T cell receptor beta chains drawn from one sample of a study of blood T cells in healthy people across ages. TCRdb reprocessed the 5' RACE reads with MiXCR, giving one entry per CDR3 protein. Of 780,000 or so distinct CDR3 sequences detected, 50% to 65% appear once; the ten largest clones hold around 40%. The source material was blood. The receptors here all came from a man older than 75 in good health. The CDR3 runs from the conserved cysteine through the conserved F or W. Fields, in order: V gene, CDR3 length, clone size, J gene, D gene, CDR3 DNA, CDR3 protein. The D gene is left open where the match is weak. The size of a clone is reported for some rows only, either as once, few or many, or as a class for expanded clones.

>TRBV6-5|11|few|TRBJ2-3|NA
TGTGCCAGCATCAGGTCCGGATACGCGTATTTT
CASIRSGYAYF
>TRBV7-2|14|NA|TRBJ1-5|NA
TGTGCCAGCAGTACCGGGGGGTCTCGGCAGCCCCAGCATTTT
CASSTGGSRQPQHF
>TRBV10-2|16|NA|TRBJ1-2|TRBD1
TGCGCCAGCGGCGGGGGGACAGCGACTTCTAACTATGGCTACACCTTC
CASGGGTATSNYGYTF
>TRBV12-3/TRBV12-4|14|NA|TRBJ1-4|TRBD1
TGTGCCAGCAGTACAGGGGTTTCTAATGGAAAACTGTTTTTT
CASSTGVSNGKLFF
>TRBV11-1|16|NA|TRBJ2-1|NA
TGTGCCAGCAGCCCCTGGGACACCTTGAATTACAATGAGCAGTTCTTC
CASSPWDTLNYNEQFF
>TRBV5-1|15|NA|TRBJ2-7|NA
TGCGCCAGCAGCTCGAACGTGGGTAGGGGTTACGAGCAGTACTTC
CASSSNVGRGYEQYF
>TRBV12-3/TRBV12-4|13|NA|TRBJ1-2|NA
TGTGCCAGCAGTCCCACCAGCAACTATGGCTACACCTTC
CASSPTSNYGYTF
>TRBV11-1|19|NA|TRBJ2-7|NA
TGTGCCAGCAGCTTTCCCGGGACAGGGAGGACTAGCGGAGCCTACGAGCAGTACTTC
CASSFPGTGRTSGAYEQYF
>TRBV3-1|12|NA|TRBJ2-7|NA
TGTGCCAGCAGCCAGTCAGGGCTCGGGCAGTACTTC
CASSQSGLGQYF
>TRBV7-2|13|NA|TRBJ2-3|NA
TGTGCCAGCAGCCCCCGCCAGCACAGATACGCGTATTTT
CASSPRQHRYAYF
>TRBV12-3/TRBV12-4|17|NA|TRBJ2-1|NA
TGTGCCAGCAACCGATGGGACCCAATAATGGAGTTTCGGGAGCAGTTCTTC
CASNRWDPIMEFREQFF
>TRBV28|16|NA|TRBJ1-2|TRBD1
TGTGCCAGCAGTTCGACAGGGGTTCGAGCTAACTATGGCTACACCTTC
CASSSTGVRANYGYTF
>TRBV5-1|17|NA|TRBJ2-1|TRBD2
TGCGCCAGCAGCTTGGGGACTAGCGGGACCTTCTACAATGAGCAGTTCTTC
CASSLGTSGTFYNEQFF
>TRBV7-2|14|NA|TRBJ2-5|TRBD2
TGTGCCAGCAGCTTACGGGACTACTCAAATGAGCAGTACTTC
CASSLRDYSNEQYF
>TRBV29-1|14|few|TRBJ2-7|NA
TGCAGCGTTAGGCAGCGGCTAGGAACCTACGAGCAGTACTTC
CSVRQRLGTYEQYF
>TRBV6-5|16|once|TRBJ1-3|NA
TGTGCCAGCAGGGGTACGGGACGAAGCTCTGGAAACACCATATATTTT
CASRGTGRSSGNTIYF
>TRBV12-3/TRBV12-4|16|NA|TRBJ1-5|NA
TGTGCCAGCAGTTTAGATGTAGGCGGGAGCAATCAGCCCCAGCATTTT
CASSLDVGGSNQPQHF
>TRBV5-1|15|few|TRBJ1-1|NA
TGCGCCAGCAGTACAAGGGGCCTGGGGAACACTGAAGCTTTCTTT
CASSTRGLGNTEAFF
>TRBV5-1|15|NA|TRBJ2-7|TRBD1
TGCGCCAGCAGCGGAGGGACAGGGACGTTCCACGAGCAGTACTTC
CASSGGTGTFHEQYF
>TRBV2|12|NA|TRBJ2-5|NA
TGTGCCGGCCGCCGGGGAAAAGAGACCCAGTACTTC
CAGRRGKETQYF
>TRBV5-5|13|NA|TRBJ2-1|NA
TGTGCCAGCAGCTGGGCCGACGGCAATGAGCAGTTCTTC
CASSWADGNEQFF
>TRBV3-1|15|NA|TRBJ1-5|NA
TGTGCCAGCAGCCAAGGGAGCCAGGGCAATCAGCCCCAGCATTTT
CASSQGSQGNQPQHF
>TRBV20-1|12|few|TRBJ1-1|TRBD1
TGCAGTTATAGGGGGCTGAACACTGAAGCTTTCTTT
CSYRGLNTEAFF
>TRBV29-1|14|NA|TRBJ1-2|TRBD1
TGCAGCGTTGGAGGGACAGGGGGCCTCTATGGCTACACCTTC
CSVGGTGGLYGYTF
>TRBV27|13|NA|TRBJ2-7|TRBD1
TGTGCCAGCAGTGTAAGGGGACAGGGGAAGCAGTACTTC
CASSVRGQGKQYF
>TRBV7-2|15|few|TRBJ2-7|TRBD1
TGTGCCAGCAGCCCGCGGACAGGGGGCCCCTACGAGCAGTACTTC
CASSPRTGGPYEQYF
>TRBV27|14|NA|TRBJ2-5|TRBD2
TGTGCCAGCAGTGTAGGGCTAGCGGGACAGAGGCAGTACTTC
CASSVGLAGQRQYF
>TRBV13|13|NA|TRBJ2-7|NA
TGTGCCAGCAGCCCACAGGAGGACTACGAGCAGTACTTC
CASSPQEDYEQYF
>TRBV27|15|NA|TRBJ1-2|TRBD1
TGTGCCAGCAGCCCAAGCGACAGGGCCCCCTATGGCTACACCTTC
CASSPSDRAPYGYTF
>TRBV6-5|15|NA|TRBJ1-1|NA
TGTGCCAGCAGTTACTCGAGGCCGACGGGCACTGAAGCTTTCTTT
CASSYSRPTGTEAFF
>TRBV7-3|13|many|TRBJ1-2|NA
TGTGCCAGCAGCGCCGGACCGTCCTATGGCTACACCTTC
CASSAGPSYGYTF
>TRBV29-1|14|NA|TRBJ1-2|TRBD1
TGCAGCGTTGAAGTCAGGGCAGGGGGGTATGGCTACACCTTC
CSVEVRAGGYGYTF
>TRBV4-1|13|NA|TRBJ2-3|NA
TGCGCCAGCAGCCGCTTCGGGGGTATAATGCAGTATTTT
CASSRFGGIMQYF